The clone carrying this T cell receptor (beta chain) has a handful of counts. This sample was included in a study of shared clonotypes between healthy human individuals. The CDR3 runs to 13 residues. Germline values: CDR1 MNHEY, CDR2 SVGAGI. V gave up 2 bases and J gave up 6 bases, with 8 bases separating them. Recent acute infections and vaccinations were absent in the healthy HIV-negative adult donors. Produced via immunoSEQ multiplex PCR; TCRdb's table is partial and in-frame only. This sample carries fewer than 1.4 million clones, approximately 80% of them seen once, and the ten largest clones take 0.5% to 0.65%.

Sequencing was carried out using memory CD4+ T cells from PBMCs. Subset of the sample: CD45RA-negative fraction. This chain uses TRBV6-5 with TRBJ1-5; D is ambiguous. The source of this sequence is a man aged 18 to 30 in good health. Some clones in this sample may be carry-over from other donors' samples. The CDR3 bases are TGTGCCAGCAGTTACCAGAGGGCTCAGCCCCAGCATTTT. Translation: CASSYQRAQPQHF.